Listed below are T cell receptor beta chains from one sample, sequenced in a study of cytomegalovirus exposure and HLA in healthy donors. Measured with immunoSEQ multiplex PCR; TCRdb has only the in-frame clones, and not every one. The repertoire holds 100,000 to 150,000 clones, with 65% to 90% as singletons. What was sequenced was PBMCs. Source of these receptors: a man aged 50 to 59 in good health and CMV-seronegative. The CDR3 runs from the conserved cysteine through the conserved F or W.

V gene: TRBV11-2
J gene: TRBJ2-5
CDR3 length: 14
CDR3 protein: CASSPRQIQETQYF

V gene: TRBV6-1
J gene: TRBJ1-5
CDR3 length: 16
CDR3 protein: CASSVLEPNSNQPQHF

V gene: TRBV19
J gene: TRBJ1-5
CDR3 length: 16
CDR3 protein: CASSIPRRGRIQPQHF

V gene: TRBV7-9
J gene: TRBJ2-1
CDR3 length: 16
CDR3 protein: CASSLPRQAGGSEQFF

V gene: TRBV10-2
J gene: TRBJ2-7
CDR3 length: 16
CDR3 protein: CASSEAFGLQLYEQYF

V gene: TRBV10-2
J gene: TRBJ2-2
CDR3 length: 16
CDR3 protein: CASSESPSGATGELFF

V gene: TRBV19
J gene: TRBJ1-5
CDR3 length: 15
CDR3 protein: CASSPGLGGNQPQHF

V gene: TRBV4-1
J gene: TRBJ1-3
CDR3 length: 16
CDR3 protein: CASSQDDRASGNTIYF

V gene: TRBV5-4
J gene: TRBJ1-1
CDR3 length: 14
CDR3 protein: CASSGGTGPTEAFF

V gene: TRBV2
J gene: TRBJ2-5
CDR3 length: 14
CDR3 protein: CASSVATEQETQYF

V gene: TRBV6-5
J gene: TRBJ1-2
CDR3 length: 13
CDR3 protein: CASRQLGTGYYTF

V gene: TRBV4-1
J gene: TRBJ1-5
CDR3 length: 13
CDR3 protein: CASSPAARQPQHF

V gene: TRBV5-4
J gene: TRBJ1-3
CDR3 length: 15
CDR3 protein: CASSAYRESGNTIYF

V gene: TRBV5-6
J gene: TRBJ2-7
CDR3 length: 12
CDR3 protein: CASSGSVYEQYF

V gene: TRBV7-9
J gene: TRBJ2-1
CDR3 length: 15
CDR3 protein: CASSPTMGTYNEQFF

V gene: TRBV9
J gene: TRBJ2-3
CDR3 length: 14
CDR3 protein: CASSTQIGADTQYF

V gene: TRBV9
J gene: TRBJ1-5
CDR3 length: 17
CDR3 protein: CASSASPRQISNQPQHF

V gene: TRBV15
J gene: TRBJ2-7
CDR3 length: 17
CDR3 protein: CATSSLGKTGGAYEQYF

V gene: TRBV7-2
J gene: TRBJ1-5
CDR3 length: 14
CDR3 protein: CASSRLYSNQPQHF

V gene: TRBV5-1
J gene: TRBJ1-5
CDR3 length: 15
CDR3 protein: CASSFTGGFDQPQHF

V gene: TRBV27
J gene: TRBJ2-7
CDR3 length: 13
CDR3 protein: CASARHQFYEQYF

V gene: TRBV5-6
J gene: TRBJ2-7
CDR3 length: 16
CDR3 protein: CASSLGLAGAYYEQYF

V gene: TRBV5-4
J gene: TRBJ1-2
CDR3 length: 13
CDR3 protein: CASSLDRDYGYTF

V gene: TRBV5-4
J gene: TRBJ2-1
CDR3 length: 14
CDR3 protein: CASSLKTSHNEQFF

V gene: TRBV4-2
J gene: TRBJ2-1
CDR3 length: 18
CDR3 protein: CASSQDPSSSLYYNEQFF

V gene: TRBV29-1
J gene: TRBJ2-7
CDR3 length: 11
CDR3 protein: CSVHRGYEQYF

V gene: TRBV19
J gene: TRBJ2-1
CDR3 length: 12
CDR3 protein: CASRGQPYEQFF

V gene: TRBV5-4
J gene: TRBJ2-3
CDR3 length: 15
CDR3 protein: CASSRGRGGTDTQYF

V gene: TRBV30
J gene: TRBJ1-1
CDR3 length: 11
CDR3 protein: CAWTDFTEAFF

V gene: TRBV2
J gene: TRBJ1-6
CDR3 length: 12
CDR3 protein: CASGTTNSPLHF

V gene: TRBV7-9
J gene: TRBJ1-4
CDR3 length: 12
CDR3 protein: CASSKGDEKLFF

V gene: TRBV7-2
J gene: TRBJ1-1
CDR3 length: 15
CDR3 protein: CASSFGVLMNTEAFF

V gene: TRBV5-4
J gene: TRBJ2-5
CDR3 length: 14
CDR3 protein: CASSLTGAEETQYF

V gene: TRBV4-2
J gene: TRBJ2-1
CDR3 length: 14
CDR3 protein: CASSQANRAHEQFF

V gene: TRBV7-8
J gene: TRBJ2-3
CDR3 length: 15
CDR3 protein: CASSSTGSLTDTQYF

V gene: TRBV7-6
J gene: TRBJ1-1
CDR3 length: 17
CDR3 protein: CASSSYGQDWGNTEAFF

V gene: TRBV5-4
J gene: TRBJ2-3
CDR3 length: 14
CDR3 protein: CASSLAGQVPSQYF

V gene: TRBV10-3
J gene: TRBJ2-2
CDR3 length: 18
CDR3 protein: CAISALEGSAGWAGKLFF

V gene: TRBV5-1
J gene: TRBJ2-5
CDR3 length: 15
CDR3 protein: CASSLTGTGAETQYF

V gene: TRBV19
J gene: TRBJ1-5
CDR3 length: 15
CDR3 protein: CASKWNTQRGQPQHF

V gene: TRBV7-2
J gene: TRBJ2-1
CDR3 length: 15
CDR3 protein: CASRRGLAGNNEQFF

V gene: TRBV29-1
J gene: TRBJ1-1
CDR3 length: 12
CDR3 protein: CSVVEGNSEAFF

V gene: TRBV5-8
J gene: TRBJ1-1
CDR3 length: 14
CDR3 protein: CASSLGPVNTEAFF

V gene: TRBV4-1
J gene: TRBJ1-5
CDR3 length: 15
CDR3 protein: CASSQAGQGHQPQHF

V gene: TRBV4-3
J gene: TRBJ2-3
CDR3 length: 18
CDR3 protein: CASSQGGQPGVSTDTQYF

V gene: TRBV15
J gene: TRBJ1-5
CDR3 length: 15
CDR3 protein: CATSSSRGHGQPQHF

V gene: TRBV2
J gene: TRBJ1-6
CDR3 length: 15
CDR3 protein: CASRGWGAYNSPLHF

V gene: TRBV30
J gene: TRBJ2-3
CDR3 length: 14
CDR3 protein: CAWSRGGGTDTQYF

V gene: TRBV6-5
J gene: TRBJ1-2
CDR3 length: 15
CDR3 protein: CASSYRTGGFGGYTF

V gene: TRBV2
J gene: TRBJ2-7
CDR3 length: 14
CDR3 protein: CASTESAGWYEQYF

V gene: TRBV6-6
J gene: TRBJ2-7
CDR3 length: 15
CDR3 protein: CASSYFSGEGDEQYF

V gene: TRBV4-2
J gene: TRBJ1-4
CDR3 length: 16
CDR3 protein: CASSPTSGARSEKLFF

V gene: TRBV2
J gene: TRBJ2-7
CDR3 length: 13
CDR3 protein: CASTMTSGDEQYF

V gene: TRBV10-3
J gene: TRBJ2-7
CDR3 length: 16
CDR3 protein: CAISEFGDSSSYEQYF

V gene: TRBV7-9
J gene: TRBJ1-1
CDR3 length: 14
CDR3 protein: CASSSGQGRTEAFF

V gene: TRBV5-4
J gene: TRBJ2-1
CDR3 length: 15
CDR3 protein: CASSRDRGTYNEQFF

V gene: TRBV6-1
J gene: TRBJ2-5
CDR3 length: 16
CDR3 protein: CASSVIAGEHQETQYF